This T cell receptor (beta chain) was identified in a study of blood T cell repertoires in COVID-19. At the level of the study: T cells, B-cell-depleted T cells, or PBMCs provided the cDNA or gDNA that served as material.

Generated by immunoSEQ multiplex PCR, the TCRdb table keeps only in-frame clones and is missing some. The sample yields 250,000 to 300,000 clones, 88% seen once. CDR3 length: 13 amino acids. The V end was cut by 7 bases, the J end by 6 bases, with 15 bases between. Germline V gene sequence: CDR1 MNHEY, CDR2 SMNVEV (reference sequence). This receptor was obtained from an older woman in a cohort exposed to, infected with or recovered from COVID-19 (not recorded which). V and J are TRBV27 and TRBJ2-5; D possibly corresponds to TRBD2 (6 bases). Sequenced input: PBMCs or T cells enriched from blood (not recorded which). The CDR3 loop reads CASMGTYPKTQYF. CDR3 nucleotides: TGTGCCAGCATGGGGACTTACCCCAAGACCCAGTACTTC.